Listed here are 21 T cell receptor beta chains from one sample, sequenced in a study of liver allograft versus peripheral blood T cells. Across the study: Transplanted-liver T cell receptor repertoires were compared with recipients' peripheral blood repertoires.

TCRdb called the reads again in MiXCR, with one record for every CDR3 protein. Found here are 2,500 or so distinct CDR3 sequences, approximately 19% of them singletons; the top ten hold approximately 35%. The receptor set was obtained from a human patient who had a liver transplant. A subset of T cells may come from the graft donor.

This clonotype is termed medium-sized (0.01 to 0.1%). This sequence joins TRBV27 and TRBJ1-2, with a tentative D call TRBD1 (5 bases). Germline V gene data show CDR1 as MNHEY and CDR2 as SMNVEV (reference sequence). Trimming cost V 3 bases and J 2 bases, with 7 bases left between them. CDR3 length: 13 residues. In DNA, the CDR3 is TGTGCCAGCAGTTTGCAGGGCAACTATGGCTACACCTTC. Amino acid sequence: CASSLQGNYGYTF.

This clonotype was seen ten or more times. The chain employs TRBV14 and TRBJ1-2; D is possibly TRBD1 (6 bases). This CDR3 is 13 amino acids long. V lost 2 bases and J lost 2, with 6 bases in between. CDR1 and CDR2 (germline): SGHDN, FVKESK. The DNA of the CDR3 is TGTGCCAGCAGCCAACAGGGGAACTATGGCTACACCTTC. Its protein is CASSQQGNYGYTF.

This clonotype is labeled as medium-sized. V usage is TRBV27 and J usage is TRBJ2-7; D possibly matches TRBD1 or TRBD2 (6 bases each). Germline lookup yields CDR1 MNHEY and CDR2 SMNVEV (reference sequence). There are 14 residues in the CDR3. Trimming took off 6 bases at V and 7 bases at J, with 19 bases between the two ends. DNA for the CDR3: TGTGCCAGCAGACAGGGAGGCCCTGTGAGGGAGCAGTACTTC. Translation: CASRQGGPVREQYF.

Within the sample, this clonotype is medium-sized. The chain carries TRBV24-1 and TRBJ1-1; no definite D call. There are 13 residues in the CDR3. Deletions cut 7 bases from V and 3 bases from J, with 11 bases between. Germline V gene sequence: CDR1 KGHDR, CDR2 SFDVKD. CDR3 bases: TGTGCCACCAGGGGTGAGACTTACACTGAAGCTTTCTTT. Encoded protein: CATRGETYTEAFF.

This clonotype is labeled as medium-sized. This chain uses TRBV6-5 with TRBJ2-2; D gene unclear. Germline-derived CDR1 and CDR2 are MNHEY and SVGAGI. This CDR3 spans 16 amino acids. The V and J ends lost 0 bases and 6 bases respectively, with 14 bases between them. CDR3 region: CASSYSGSLIPGELFF. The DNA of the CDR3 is TGTGCCAGCAGTTACTCGGGTAGCTTAATTCCCGGGGAGCTGTTTTTT.

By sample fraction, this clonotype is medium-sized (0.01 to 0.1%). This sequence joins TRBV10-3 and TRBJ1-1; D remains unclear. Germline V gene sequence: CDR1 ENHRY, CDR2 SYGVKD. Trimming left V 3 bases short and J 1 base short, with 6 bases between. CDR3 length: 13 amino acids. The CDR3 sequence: CAISDQGNTEAFF. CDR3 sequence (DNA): TGTGCCATCAGTGACCAAGGGAACACTGAAGCTTTCTTT.

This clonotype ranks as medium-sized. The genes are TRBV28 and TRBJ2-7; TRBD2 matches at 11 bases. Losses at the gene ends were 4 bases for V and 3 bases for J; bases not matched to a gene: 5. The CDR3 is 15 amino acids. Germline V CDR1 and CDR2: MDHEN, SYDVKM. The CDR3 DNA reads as TGTGCCAGCAGTTCCTACACTAGCGGGAGCTACGAGCAGTACTTC. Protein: CASSSYTSGSYEQYF.

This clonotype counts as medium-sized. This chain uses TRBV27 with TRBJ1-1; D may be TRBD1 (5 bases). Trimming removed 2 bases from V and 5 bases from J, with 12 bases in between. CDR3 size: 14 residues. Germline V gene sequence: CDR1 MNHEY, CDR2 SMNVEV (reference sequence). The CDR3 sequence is CASSLRGKGTEAFF. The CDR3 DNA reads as TGTGCCAGCAGTTTAAGGGGAAAGGGGACTGAAGCTTTCTTT.

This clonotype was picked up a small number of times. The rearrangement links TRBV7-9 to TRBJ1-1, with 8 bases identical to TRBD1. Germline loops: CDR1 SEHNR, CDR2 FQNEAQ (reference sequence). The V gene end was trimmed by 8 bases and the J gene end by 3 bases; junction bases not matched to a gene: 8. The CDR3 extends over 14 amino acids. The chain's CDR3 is CASADRVGDTEAFF. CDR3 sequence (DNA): TGTGCCAGCGCGGACAGGGTAGGGGACACTGAAGCTTTCTTT.

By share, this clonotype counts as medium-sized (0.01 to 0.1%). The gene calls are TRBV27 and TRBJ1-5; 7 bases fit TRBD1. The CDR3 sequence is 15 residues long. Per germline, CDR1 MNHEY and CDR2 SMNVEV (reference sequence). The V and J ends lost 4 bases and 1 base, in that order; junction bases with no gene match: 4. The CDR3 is CASSWRTGSNQPQHF. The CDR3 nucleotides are TGTGCCAGCAGTTGGAGGACAGGAAGCAATCAGCCCCAGCATTTT.

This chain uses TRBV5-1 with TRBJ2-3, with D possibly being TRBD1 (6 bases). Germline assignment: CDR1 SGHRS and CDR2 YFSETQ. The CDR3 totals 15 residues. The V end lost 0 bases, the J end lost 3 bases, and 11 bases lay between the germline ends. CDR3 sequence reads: CASSLVVRGTDTQYF. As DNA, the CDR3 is TGCGCCAGCAGCTTGGTTGTCAGGGGTACAGATACGCAGTATTTT.

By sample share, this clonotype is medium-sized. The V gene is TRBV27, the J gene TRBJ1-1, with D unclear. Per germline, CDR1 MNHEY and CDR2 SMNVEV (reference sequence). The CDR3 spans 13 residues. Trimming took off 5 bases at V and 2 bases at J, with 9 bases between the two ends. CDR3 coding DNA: TGTGCCAGCAGTGTTCAGGTAAACACTGAAGCTTTCTTT. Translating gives CASSVQVNTEAFF.

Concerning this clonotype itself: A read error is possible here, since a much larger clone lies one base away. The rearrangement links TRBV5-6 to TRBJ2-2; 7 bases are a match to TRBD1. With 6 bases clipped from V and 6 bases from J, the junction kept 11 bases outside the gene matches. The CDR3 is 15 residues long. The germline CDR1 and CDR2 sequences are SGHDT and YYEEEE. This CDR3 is CASIPSGGRAGELFF. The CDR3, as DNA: TGTGCCAGCATCCCCTCAGGGGGTCGGGCCGGGGAGCTGTTTTTT.

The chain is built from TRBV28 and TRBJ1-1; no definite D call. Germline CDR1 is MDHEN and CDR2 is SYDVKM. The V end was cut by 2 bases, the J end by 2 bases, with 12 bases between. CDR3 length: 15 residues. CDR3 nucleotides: TGTGCCAGCAGTTTACTGGGCAGCGCCAACACTGAAGCTTTCTTT. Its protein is CASSLLGSANTEAFF.

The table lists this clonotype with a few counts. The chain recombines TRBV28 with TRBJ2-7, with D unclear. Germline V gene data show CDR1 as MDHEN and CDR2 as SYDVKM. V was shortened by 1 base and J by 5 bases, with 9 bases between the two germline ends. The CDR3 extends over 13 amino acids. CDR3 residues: CASSLYRADEQYF. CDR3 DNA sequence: TGTGCCAGCAGTTTATATCGGGCCGACGAGCAGTACTTC.

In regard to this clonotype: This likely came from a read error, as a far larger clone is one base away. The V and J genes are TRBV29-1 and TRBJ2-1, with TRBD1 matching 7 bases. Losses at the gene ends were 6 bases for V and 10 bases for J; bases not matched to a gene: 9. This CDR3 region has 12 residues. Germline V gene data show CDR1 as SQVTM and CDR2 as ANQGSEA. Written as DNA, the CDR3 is TGCAGCGTCCGACAGGGTAGTTACGAGCAGTTCTTC. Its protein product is CSVRQGSYEQFF.

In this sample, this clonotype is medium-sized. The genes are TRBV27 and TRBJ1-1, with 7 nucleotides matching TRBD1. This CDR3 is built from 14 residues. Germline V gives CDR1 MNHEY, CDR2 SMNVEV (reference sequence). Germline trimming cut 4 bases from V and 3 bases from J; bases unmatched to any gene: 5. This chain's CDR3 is CASSYRGPDTEAFF. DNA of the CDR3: TGTGCCAGCAGTTACAGGGGTCCCGACACTGAAGCTTTCTTT.

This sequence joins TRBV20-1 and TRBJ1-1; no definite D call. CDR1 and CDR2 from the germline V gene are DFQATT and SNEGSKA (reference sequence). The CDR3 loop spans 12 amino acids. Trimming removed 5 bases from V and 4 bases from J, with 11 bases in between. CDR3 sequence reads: CSAFEGGTEAFF. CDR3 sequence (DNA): TGCAGTGCTTTTGAGGGAGGCACTGAAGCTTTCTTT.

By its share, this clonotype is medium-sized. This CDR3 is CASRTGQSNEKLFF. CDR3 coding DNA: TGTGCCAGCAGGACGGGACAATCTAATGAAAAACTGTTTTTT. V is TRBV27 and J is TRBJ1-4; D possibly corresponds to TRBD1 (6 bases). Trimming stripped 6 bases from V and 3 bases from J, with 11 bases between. CDR1 is MNHEY, CDR2 SMNVEV, per germline (reference sequence). The length of the CDR3 is 14 residues.

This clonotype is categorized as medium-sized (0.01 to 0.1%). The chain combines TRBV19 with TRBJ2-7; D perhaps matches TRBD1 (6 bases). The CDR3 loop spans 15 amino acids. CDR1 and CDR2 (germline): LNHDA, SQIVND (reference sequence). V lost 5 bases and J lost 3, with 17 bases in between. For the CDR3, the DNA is TGTGCCAGTAGTGAACAGGGAGAGGGGCTCTACGAGCAGTACTTC. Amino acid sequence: CASSEQGEGLYEQYF.

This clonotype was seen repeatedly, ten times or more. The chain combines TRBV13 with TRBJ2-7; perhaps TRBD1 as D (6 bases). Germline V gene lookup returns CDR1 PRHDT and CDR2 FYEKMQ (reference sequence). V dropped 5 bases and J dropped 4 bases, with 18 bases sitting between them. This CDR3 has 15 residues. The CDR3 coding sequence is TGTGCCAGCAGCAACAGGGTCCAAGTCCTTTACGAGCAGTACTTC. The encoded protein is CASSNRVQVLYEQYF. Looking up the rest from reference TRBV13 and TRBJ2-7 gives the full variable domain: AAGVIQSPRHLIKEKRETATLKCYPIPRHDTVYWYQQGPGQDPQFLISFYEKMQSDKGSIPDRFSAQQFSDYHSELNMSSLELGDSALYFCASSNRVQVLYEQYFGPGTRLTVT.